This T cell receptor (beta chain) was observed in a study of vaccination effects on CD4 cells after COVID-19. Assay used: immunoSEQ multiplex PCR; TCRdb lists only in-frame clones, some missing. The sample carries about 43,000 clones, around three quarters recorded once. This clone was found a few times. Its antigen is currently unknown. Ahead of sequencing, the ViraFEST assay grew antigen-specific CD4+ T cells using viral peptide pools. The culture ran for nine to ten days, and then CD4+ T cells were isolated. None of these healthy vaccinees had been infected with SARS-CoV-2 before vaccination. The length of the CDR3 is 13 residues. V lost 9 bases, J lost 8 bases, and 8 bases stayed unmatched. CDR1 SGHRS and CDR2 YFSETQ come from the germline V gene.

The receptor's source is a human donor who received a COVID-19 vaccine. Specimen: CD4+ T cells from PBMCs cultured with SARS-CoV-2 spike peptides, collected before COVID-19 vaccination. The chain combines TRBV5-1 with TRBJ2-1; TRBD2 aligns across 10 bases. The CDR3 here is CATQRGGNDEQFF. The CDR3 DNA is TGCGCCACGCAGCGGGGGGGAAACGATGAGCAGTTCTTC.